The rows below give T cell receptor beta chains drawn from one sample of a study of neurological immune-mediated disorders. TCRdb re-called the 5' RACE reads with MiXCR, one entry per CDR3 protein. Among about 84,000 distinct CDR3 sequences, about 9.3% were seen once, and the ten largest hold 1.8%. The sequenced sample consisted of PBMCs. The receptor source for this set is a man aged 35 to 55 in good health. CDR3s leave out the opening cysteine and the closing phenylalanine or tryptophan. Each record gives: D gene, V gene, J gene, CDR3 protein. The D gene is left open where the match is weak.

>NA|TRBV10-1|TRBJ2-7
ASSESPHGVPY
>NA|TRBV20-1|TRBJ1-2
SAPVQHLNYGYT
>NA|TRBV20-1|TRBJ2-7
SARDPPGLPYEQY
>TRBD2|TRBV2|TRBJ2-3
ASSERAGGLTDTQY
>TRBD1|TRBV7-2|TRBJ2-7
ASSLASGTGHSYEQY
>TRBD1|TRBV6-5|TRBJ2-7
ASSFRDRGYEQY
>TRBD2|TRBV29-1|TRBJ2-2
SVDPGTSRAGELF
>NA|TRBV5-1|TRBJ2-2
ASSQRAQNTGELF
>NA|TRBV6-1|TRBJ1-1
ASRLDTEAF
>TRBD2|TRBV20-1|TRBJ2-2
SARYSGRALTGELF
>NA|TRBV10-3|TRBJ2-1
AIKEADLHSNEQF
>TRBD2|TRBV28|TRBJ2-7
ASSSPGLAGGGRHEQY
>TRBD2|TRBV29-1|TRBJ2-7
SVREGLAGGPREQY
>NA|TRBV29-1|TRBJ2-5
SVEGRVQETQY
>NA|TRBV20-1|TRBJ1-2
SAIAEGGIGYT
>TRBD2|TRBV20-1|TRBJ2-7
SARGGTSRYEQY
>TRBD2|TRBV6-6|TRBJ2-7
ASSPRAGGSYEQY
>TRBD1|TRBV7-2|TRBJ1-2
ASSFRGQNYGYT
>NA|TRBV4-1|TRBJ2-7
ASSQVIFGREY
>NA|TRBV6-6|TRBJ2-1
ASSLPVPGQPHNEQF